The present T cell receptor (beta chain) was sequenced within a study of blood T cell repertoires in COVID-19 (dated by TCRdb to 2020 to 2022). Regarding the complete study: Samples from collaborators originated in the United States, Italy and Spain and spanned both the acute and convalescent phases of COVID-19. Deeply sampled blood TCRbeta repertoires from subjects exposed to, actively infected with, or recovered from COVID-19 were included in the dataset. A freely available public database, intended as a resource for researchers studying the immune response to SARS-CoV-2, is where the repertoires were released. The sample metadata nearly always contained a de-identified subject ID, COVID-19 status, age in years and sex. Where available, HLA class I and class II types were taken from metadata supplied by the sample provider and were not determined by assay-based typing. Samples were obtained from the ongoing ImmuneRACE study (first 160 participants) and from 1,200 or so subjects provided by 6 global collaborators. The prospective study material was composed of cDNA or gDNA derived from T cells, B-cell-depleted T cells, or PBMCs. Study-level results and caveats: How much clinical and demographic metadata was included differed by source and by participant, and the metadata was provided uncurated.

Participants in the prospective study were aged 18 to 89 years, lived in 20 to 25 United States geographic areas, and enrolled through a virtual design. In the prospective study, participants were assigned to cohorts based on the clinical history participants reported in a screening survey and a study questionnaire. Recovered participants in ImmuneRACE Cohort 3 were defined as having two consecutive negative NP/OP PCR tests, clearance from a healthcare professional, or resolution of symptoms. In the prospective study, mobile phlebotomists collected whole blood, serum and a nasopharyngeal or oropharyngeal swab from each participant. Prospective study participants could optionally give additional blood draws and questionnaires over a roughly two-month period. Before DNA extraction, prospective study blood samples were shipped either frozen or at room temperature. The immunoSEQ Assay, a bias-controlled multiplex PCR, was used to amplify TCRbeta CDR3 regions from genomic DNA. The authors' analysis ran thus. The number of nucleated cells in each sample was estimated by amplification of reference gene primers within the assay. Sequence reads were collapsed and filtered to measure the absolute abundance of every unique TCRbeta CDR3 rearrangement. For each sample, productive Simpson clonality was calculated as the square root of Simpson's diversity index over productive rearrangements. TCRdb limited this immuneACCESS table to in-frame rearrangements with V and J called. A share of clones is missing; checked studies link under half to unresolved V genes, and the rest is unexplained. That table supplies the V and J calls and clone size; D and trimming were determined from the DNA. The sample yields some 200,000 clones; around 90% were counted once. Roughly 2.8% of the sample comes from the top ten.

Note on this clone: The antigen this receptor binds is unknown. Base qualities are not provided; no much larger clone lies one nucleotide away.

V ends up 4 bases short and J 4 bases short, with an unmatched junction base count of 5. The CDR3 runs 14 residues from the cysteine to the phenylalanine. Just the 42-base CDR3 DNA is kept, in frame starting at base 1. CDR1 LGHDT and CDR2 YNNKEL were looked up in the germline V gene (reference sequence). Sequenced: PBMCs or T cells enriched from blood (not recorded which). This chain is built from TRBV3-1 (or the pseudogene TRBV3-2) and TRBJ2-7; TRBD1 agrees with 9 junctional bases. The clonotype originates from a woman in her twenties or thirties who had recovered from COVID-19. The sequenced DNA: TGTGCCAGCAGCCTGGGACAGGGTGGGTACGAGCAGTACTTC. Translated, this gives CASSLGQGGYEQYF.